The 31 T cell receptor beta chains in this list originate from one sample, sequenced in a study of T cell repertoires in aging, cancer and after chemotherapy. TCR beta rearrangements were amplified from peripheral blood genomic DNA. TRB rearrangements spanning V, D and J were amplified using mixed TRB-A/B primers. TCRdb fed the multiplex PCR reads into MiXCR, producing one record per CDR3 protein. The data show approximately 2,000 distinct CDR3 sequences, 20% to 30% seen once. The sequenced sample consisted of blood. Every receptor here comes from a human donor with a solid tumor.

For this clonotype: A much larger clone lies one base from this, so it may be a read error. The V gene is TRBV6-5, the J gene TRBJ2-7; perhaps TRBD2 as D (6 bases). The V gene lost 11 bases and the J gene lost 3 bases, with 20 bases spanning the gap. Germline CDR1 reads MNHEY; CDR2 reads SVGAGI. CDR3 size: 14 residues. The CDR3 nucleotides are TGTGCCTCAGCCCCTAGCGTGGGGAGCTACGAGCAGTACTTC. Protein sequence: CASAPSVGSYEQYF.

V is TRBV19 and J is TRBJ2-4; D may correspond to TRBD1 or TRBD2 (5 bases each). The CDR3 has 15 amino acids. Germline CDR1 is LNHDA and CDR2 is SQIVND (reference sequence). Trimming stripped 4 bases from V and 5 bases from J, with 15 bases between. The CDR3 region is CASSTPGTIQNIQYF. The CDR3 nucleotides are TGTGCCAGTAGTACTCCCGGGACGATCCAAAACATTCAGTACTTC.

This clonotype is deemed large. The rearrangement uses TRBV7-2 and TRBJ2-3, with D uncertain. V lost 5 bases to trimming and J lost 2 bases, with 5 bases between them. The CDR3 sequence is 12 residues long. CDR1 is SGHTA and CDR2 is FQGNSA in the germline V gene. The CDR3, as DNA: TGTGCCAGCAGCCCGTCCACAGATACGCAGTATTTT. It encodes CASSPSTDTQYF. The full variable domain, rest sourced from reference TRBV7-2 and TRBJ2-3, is GAGVSQSPSNKVTEKGKDVELRCDPISGHTALYWYRQSLGQGLEFLIYFQGNSAPDKSGLPSDRFSAERTGGSVSTLTIQRTQQEDSAVYLCASSPSTDTQYFGPGTRLTVL.

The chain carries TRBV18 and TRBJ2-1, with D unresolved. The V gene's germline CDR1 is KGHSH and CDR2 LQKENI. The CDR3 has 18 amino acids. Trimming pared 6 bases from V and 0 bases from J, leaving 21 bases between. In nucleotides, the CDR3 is TGTGCCAGCTCCCTAAAAACCCCGTCCCCTAGCTCCTACAATGAGCAGTTCTTC. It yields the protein CASSLKTPSPSSYNEQFF. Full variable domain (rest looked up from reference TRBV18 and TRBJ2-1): NAGVMQNPRHLVRRRGQEARLRCSPMKGHSHVYWYRQLPEEGLKFMVYLQKENIIDESGMPKERFSAEFPKEGPSILRIQQVVRGDSAAYFCASSLKTPSPSSYNEQFFGPGTRLTVL.

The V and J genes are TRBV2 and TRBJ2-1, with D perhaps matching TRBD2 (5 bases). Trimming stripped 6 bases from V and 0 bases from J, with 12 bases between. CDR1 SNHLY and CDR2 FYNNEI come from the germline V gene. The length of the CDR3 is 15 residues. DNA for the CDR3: TGTGCCAGCAGCGCACTAGAGAGCTCCTACAATGAGCAGTTCTTC. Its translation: CASSALESSYNEQFF.

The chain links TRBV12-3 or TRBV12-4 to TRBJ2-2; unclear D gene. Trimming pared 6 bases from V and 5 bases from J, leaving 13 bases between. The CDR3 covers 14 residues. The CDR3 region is CASRQGRTTGELFF. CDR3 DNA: TGTGCCAGCAGACAAGGAAGAACGACCGGGGAGCTGTTTTTT.

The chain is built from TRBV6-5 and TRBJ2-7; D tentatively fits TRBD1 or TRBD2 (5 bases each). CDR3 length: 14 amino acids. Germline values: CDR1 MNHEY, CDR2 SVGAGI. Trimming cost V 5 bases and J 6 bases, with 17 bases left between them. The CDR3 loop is CASSTPGTAREQYF. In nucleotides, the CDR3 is TGTGCCAGCAGTACACCCGGGACGGCCCGCGAGCAGTACTTC.

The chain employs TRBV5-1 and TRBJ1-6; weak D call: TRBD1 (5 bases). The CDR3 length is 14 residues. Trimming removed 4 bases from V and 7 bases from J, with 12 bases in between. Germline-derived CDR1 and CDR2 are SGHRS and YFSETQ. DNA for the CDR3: TGCGCCAGCAGCCTCAGAGAGGGGAATTCACCCCTCCACTTT. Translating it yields CASSLREGNSPLHF. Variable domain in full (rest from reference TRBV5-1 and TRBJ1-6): KAGVTQTPRYLIKTRGQQVTLSCSPISGHRSVSWYQQTPGQGLQFLFEYFSETQRNKGNFPGRFSGRQFSNSRSEMNVSTLELGDSALYLCASSLREGNSPLHFGNGTRLTVT.

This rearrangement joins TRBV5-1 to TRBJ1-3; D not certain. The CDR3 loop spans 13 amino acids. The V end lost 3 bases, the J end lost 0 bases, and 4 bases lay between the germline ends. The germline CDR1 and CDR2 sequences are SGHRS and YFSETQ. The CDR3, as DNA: TGCGCCAGCAGCTGGAGCTCTGGAAACACCATATATTTT. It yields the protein CASSWSSGNTIYF.

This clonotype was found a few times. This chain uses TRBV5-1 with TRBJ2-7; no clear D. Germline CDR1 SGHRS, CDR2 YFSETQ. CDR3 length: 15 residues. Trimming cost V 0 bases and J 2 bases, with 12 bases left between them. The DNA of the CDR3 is TGCGCCAGCAGCTTGGGACGGATACTTCCCTACGAGCAGTACTTC. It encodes CASSLGRILPYEQYF.

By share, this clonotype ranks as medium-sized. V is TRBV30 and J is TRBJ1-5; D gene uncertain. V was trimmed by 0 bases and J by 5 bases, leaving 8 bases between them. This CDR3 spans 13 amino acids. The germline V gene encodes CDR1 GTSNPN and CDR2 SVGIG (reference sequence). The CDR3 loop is CAWSVGYDQPQHF. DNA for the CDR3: TGTGCCTGGAGTGTGGGCTATGATCAGCCCCAGCATTTT.

The CDR3 DNA follows: TGCGCCAGCAGCTCCTTTCTAGCGGGAGGAAACGGGGAGCTGTTTTTT. Translated, it gives CASSSFLAGGNGELFF. This chain connects TRBV5-1 to TRBJ2-2; TRBD2 agrees at 11 bases. CDR1 is SGHRS, CDR2 YFSETQ, per germline. Germline trimming cut 3 bases from V and 7 bases from J; bases unmatched to any gene: 8. This CDR3 has 16 residues.

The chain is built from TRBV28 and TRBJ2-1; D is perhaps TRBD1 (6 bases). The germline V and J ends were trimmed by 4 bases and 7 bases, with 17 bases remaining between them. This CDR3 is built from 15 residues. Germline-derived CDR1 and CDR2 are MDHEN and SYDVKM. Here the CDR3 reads CASSSARDIKNEQFF. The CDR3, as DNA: TGTGCCAGCAGTTCCGCCCGGGACATTAAGAATGAGCAGTTCTTC.

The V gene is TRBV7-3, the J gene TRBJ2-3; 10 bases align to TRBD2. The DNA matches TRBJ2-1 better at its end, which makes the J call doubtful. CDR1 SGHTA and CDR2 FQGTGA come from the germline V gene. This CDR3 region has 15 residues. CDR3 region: CASSGSSGSAYEQFF. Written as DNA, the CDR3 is TGTGCCAGCAGCGGATCTAGCGGGAGTGCCTATGAGCAGTTCTTC.

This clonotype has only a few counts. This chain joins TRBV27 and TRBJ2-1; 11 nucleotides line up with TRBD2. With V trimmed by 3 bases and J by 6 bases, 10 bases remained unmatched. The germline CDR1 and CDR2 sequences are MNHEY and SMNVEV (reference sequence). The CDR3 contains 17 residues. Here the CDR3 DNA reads TGTGCCAGCAGTTTGAAGGCGCGGCTAGCGGGAGGCAATGAGCAGTTCTTC. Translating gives CASSLKARLAGGNEQFF.

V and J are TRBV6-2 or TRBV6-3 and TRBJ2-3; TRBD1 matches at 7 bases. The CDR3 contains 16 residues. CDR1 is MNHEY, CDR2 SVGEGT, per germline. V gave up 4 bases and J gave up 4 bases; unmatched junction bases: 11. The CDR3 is CASSLDSHQGADTQYF. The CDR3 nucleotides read TGTGCCAGCAGTTTGGACTCACACCAGGGGGCAGATACGCAGTATTTT.

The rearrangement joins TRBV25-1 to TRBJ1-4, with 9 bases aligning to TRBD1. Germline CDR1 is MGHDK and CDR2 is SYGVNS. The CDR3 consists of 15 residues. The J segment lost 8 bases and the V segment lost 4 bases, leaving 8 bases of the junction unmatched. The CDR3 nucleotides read TGTGCCAGCAGTGTACACGGGACAGGGTACGAAAAACTGTTTTTT. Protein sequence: CASSVHGTGYEKLFF. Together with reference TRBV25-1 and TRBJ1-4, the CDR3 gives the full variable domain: EADIYQTPRYLVIGTGKKITLECSQTMGHDKMYWYQQDPGMELHLIHYSYGVNSTEKGDLSSESTVSRIRTEHFPLTLESARPSHTSQYLCASSVHGTGYEKLFFGSGTQLSVL.

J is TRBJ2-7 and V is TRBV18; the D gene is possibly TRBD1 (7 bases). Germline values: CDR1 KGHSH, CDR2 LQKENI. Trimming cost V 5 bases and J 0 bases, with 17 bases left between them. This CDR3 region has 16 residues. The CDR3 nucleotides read TGTGCCAGCTCAGCCCAAGCAGGGGGGAGCTCCTACGAGCAGTACTTC. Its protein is CASSAQAGGSSYEQYF.

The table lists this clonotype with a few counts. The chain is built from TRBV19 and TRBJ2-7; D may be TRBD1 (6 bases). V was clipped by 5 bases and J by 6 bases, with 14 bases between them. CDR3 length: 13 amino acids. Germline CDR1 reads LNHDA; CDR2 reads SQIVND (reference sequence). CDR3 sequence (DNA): TGTGCCAGTAGTTGGGGGCCGGCGGGCGAGCAGTACTTC. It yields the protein CASSWGPAGEQYF.

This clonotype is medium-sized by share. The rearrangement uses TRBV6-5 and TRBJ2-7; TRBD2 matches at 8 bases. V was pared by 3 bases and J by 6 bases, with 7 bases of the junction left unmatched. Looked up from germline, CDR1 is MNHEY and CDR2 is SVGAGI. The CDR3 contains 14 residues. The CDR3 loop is CASSYSGGAREQYF. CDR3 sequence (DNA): TGTGCCAGCAGTTATTCCGGGGGGGCCCGCGAGCAGTACTTC.

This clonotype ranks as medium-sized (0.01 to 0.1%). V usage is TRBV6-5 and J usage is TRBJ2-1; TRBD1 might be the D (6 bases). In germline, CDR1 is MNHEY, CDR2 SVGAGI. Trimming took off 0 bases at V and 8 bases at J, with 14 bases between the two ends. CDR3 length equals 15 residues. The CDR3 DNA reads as TGTGCCAGCAGTTACTCTCGGGACATAAAGGATGAGCAGTTCTTC. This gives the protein CASSYSRDIKDEQFF.

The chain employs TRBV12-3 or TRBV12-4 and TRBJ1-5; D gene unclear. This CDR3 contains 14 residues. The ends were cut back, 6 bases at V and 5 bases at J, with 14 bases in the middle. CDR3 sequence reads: CASSLTRYDQPQHF. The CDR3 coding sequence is TGTGCCAGCAGCCTTACGCGTTACGATCAGCCCCAGCATTTT.

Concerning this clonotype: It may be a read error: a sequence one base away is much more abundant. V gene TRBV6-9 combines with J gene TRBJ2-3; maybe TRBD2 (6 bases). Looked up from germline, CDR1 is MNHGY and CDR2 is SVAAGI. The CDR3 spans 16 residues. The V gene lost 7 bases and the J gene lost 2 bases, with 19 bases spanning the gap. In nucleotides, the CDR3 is TGTGCCAGCACTGTTTTTAACGGGGGAGTCACAGATACGCAGTATTTT. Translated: CASTVFNGGVTDTQYF.

CDR3 residues: CASSFLSLGGLHDNEQFF. The CDR3 coding sequence is TGTGCCAGCAGTTTTCTTTCGTTGGGGGGCCTCCACGACAATGAGCAGTTCTTC. The chain carries TRBV28 and TRBJ2-1; possibly TRBD1 or TRBD2 for D (6 bases each). Trimming left V 3 bases short and J 5 bases short, with 23 bases between. The germline V gene encodes CDR1 MDHEN and CDR2 SYDVKM. This CDR3 comprises 18 residues. Based on the CDR3 plus reference TRBV28 and TRBJ2-1, the full variable domain is DVKVTQSSRYLVKRTGEKVFLECVQDMDHENMFWYRQDPGLGLRLIYFSYDVKMKEKGDIPEGYSVSREKKERFSLILESASTNQTSMYLCASSFLSLGGLHDNEQFFGPGTRLTVL.

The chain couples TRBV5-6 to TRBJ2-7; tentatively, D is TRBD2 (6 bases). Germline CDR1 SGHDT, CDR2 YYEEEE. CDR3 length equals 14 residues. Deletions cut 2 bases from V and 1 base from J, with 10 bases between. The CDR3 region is CASSFRLESYEQYF. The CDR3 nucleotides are TGTGCCAGCAGCTTTCGACTAGAGTCCTACGAGCAGTACTTC.

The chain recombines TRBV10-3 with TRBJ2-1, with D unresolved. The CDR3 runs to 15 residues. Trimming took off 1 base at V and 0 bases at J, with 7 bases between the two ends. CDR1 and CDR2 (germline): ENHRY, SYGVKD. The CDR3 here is CAISELVVSYNEQFF. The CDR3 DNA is TGTGCCATCAGTGAGTTGGTTGTCTCCTACAATGAGCAGTTCTTC.

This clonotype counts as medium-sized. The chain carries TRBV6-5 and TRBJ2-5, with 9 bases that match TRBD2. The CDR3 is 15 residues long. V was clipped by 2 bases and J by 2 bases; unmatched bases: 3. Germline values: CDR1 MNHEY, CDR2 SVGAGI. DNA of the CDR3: TGTGCCAGCAGTTACGGGACTAGCCCTCAAGAGACCCAGTACTTC. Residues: CASSYGTSPQETQYF.

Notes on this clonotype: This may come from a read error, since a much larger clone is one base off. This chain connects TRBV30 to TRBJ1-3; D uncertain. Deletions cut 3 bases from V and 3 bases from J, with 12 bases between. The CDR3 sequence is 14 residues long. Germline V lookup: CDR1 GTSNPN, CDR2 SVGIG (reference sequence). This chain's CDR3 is CAWSQVGGGNTIYF. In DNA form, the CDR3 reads TGTGCCTGGAGCCAGGTGGGAGGTGGAAACACCATATATTTT.

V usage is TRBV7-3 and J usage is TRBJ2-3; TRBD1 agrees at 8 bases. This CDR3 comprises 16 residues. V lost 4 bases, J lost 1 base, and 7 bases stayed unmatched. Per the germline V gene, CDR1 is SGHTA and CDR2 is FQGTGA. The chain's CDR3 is CASSSQGAHGTDTQYF. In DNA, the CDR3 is TGTGCCAGCAGCTCGCAGGGGGCGCACGGCACAGATACGCAGTATTTT. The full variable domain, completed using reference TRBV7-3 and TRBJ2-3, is GAGVSQTPSNKVTEKGKYVELRCDPISGHTALYWYRQSLGQGPEFLIYFQGTGAADDSGLPNDRFFAVRPEGSVSTLKIQRTERGDSAVYLCASSSQGAHGTDTQYFGPGTRLTVL.

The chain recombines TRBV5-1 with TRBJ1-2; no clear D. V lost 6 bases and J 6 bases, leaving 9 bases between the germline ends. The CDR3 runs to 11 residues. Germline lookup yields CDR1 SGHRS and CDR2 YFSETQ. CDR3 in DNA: TGCGCCAGCAACTTCCGGAATGGCTACACCTTC. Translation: CASNFRNGYTF.

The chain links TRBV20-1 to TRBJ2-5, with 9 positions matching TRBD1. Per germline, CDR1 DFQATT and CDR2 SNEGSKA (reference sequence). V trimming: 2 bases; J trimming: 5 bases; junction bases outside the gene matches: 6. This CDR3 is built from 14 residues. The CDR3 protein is CSARPTGGKETQYF. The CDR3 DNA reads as TGCAGTGCTAGACCCACAGGGGGCAAGGAGACCCAGTACTTC.